This T cell receptor beta chain was documented in a study of T cell responses to AZD1222 COVID-19 vaccine. The length of the CDR3 is 17 residues. V lost 8 bases and J lost 0, with 19 bases in between. Germline V CDR1 and CDR2: MNHEY, SMNVEV (reference sequence). Measured with immunoSEQ multiplex PCR; TCRdb has only the in-frame clones, and not every one. This sample has 70,000 or so clones, with 88% found just once. The chain combines TRBV27 with TRBJ2-2, with a weak D call TRBD2 (5 bases). The sample here was peripheral blood, taken on day 0 of AZD1222 vaccination. This TCR was sampled from an adult in good health. CDR3 loop: CASAPPYGDANTGELFF. The DNA of the CDR3 is TGTGCCAGCGCCCCCCCCTACGGGGATGCGAACACCGGGGAGCTGTTTTTT.